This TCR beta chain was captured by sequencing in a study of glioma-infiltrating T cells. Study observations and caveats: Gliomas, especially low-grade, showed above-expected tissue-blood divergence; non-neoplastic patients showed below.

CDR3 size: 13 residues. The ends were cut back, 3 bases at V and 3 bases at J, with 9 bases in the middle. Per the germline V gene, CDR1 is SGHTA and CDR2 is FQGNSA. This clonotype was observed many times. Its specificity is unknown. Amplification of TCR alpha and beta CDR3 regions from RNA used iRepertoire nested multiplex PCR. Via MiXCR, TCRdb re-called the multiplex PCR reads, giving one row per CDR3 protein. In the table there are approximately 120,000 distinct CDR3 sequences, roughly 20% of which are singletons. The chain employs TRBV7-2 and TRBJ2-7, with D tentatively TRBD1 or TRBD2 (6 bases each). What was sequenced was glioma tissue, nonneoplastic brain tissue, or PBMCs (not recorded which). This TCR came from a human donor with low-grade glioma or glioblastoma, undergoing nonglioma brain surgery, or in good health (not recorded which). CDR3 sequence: CASSFGGGYEQYF. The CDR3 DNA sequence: TGTGCCAGCAGCTTTGGAGGGGGCTACGAGCAGTACTTC. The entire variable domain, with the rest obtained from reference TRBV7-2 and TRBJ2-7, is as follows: GAGVSQSPSNKVTEKGKDVELRCDPISGHTALYWYRQSLGQGLEFLIYFQGNSAPDKSGLPSDRFSAERTGGSVSTLTIQRTQQEDSAVYLCASSFGGGYEQYFGPGTRLTVT.